This entry describes one TCR beta chain. Antigen: not known. The sample belongs to a study of shared clonotypes between healthy human individuals. CDR1 is SGHAT, CDR2 FQNNGV, per germline. With 4 bases removed from V and 3 bases from J, the gap between germline ends came to 4 bases. There are 12 residues in the CDR3. General study results and limits: Naive subsets typically showed greater estimated richness than memory subsets. It was the non-shared clonotypes that had lower generation probabilities than clonotypes shared by all four donors.

Some 30,000 T cell genomes (around 200 ng DNA) went into each sorted-subset replicate. Sequencing was performed with immunoSEQ multiplex PCR; in TCRdb, only in-frame clones are kept and a portion is missing. The sample contains under 2.5 million clones, 80% to 95% of which appear only once. This TCR was recovered from a man aged 18 to 30 in good health. Some clones in this sample may be carry-over from other donors' samples. Specimen: naive CD4+ T cells from PBMCs. Subset of the sample: CD45RA+ positively selected. V and J are TRBV11-2 and TRBJ1-5; D uncertain. CDR3 DNA sequence: TGTGCCAGCAGCTCCCCCAATCAGCCCCAGCATTTT. Its protein is CASSSPNQPQHF. Variable domain in full (rest from reference TRBV11-2 and TRBJ1-5): EAGVAQSPRYKIIEKRQSVAFWCNPISGHATLYWYQQILGQGPKLLIQFQNNGVVDDSQLPKDRFSAERLKGVDSTLKIQPAKLEDSAVYLCASSSPNQPQHFGDGTRLSIL.